These T cell receptor beta chains were read from a single sample in a study of shared clonotypes between healthy human individuals. Measured with immunoSEQ multiplex PCR; TCRdb has only the in-frame clones, and not every one. The sample contains 2.3 million or so clones, approximately 95% of which appear only once. The sample comprised naive CD4+ T cells from PBMCs. Receptor source: a young man in good health. Some clones in this sample may be carry-over from other donors' samples. Both conserved end residues are part of each CDR3. A D gene is named only where the DNA matches it firmly. A clone size is listed for some rows: how often the clone was seen (once, few, many), or a class if it is expanded.

TRBV25-1,TRBJ2-2,-,TRBD1,CASMRTGLTGELFF,TGTGCCAGCATGAGGACAGGGCTCACCGGGGAGCTGTTTTTT
TRBV5-1,TRBJ2-7,-,TRBD1,CASSSGQVSYEQYF,TGCGCCAGCAGCTCGGGACAGGTTTCCTACGAGCAGTACTTC
TRBV5-1,TRBJ1-1,once,-,CASSYRAGGEAFF,TGCGCCAGCAGTTACAGGGCGGGCGGTGAAGCTTTCTTT
TRBV28,TRBJ2-1,-,TRBD1,CASSAPPGQGGEQFF,TGTGCCAGCAGTGCCCCTCCGGGACAGGGGGGTGAGCAGTTCTTC
TRBV10-3,TRBJ2-5,-,-,CAISESMPAREQETQYF,TGTGCCATCAGTGAGTCGATGCCTGCCAGAGAACAAGAGACCCAGTACTTC
TRBV10-3,TRBJ2-7,-,-,CAISQGRQPNSYEQYF,TGTGCCATCAGCCAGGGGCGGCAGCCAAACTCCTACGAGCAGTACTTC
TRBV5-1,TRBJ1-5,few,-,CASSLDAGLSAQHF,TGCGCCAGCAGCTTGGATGCGGGGCTGTCGGCCCAGCATTTT
TRBV7-9,TRBJ1-1,-,TRBD1,CASSLQTGFQAFF,TGTGCCAGCAGCCTCCAGACAGGGTTTCAAGCTTTCTTT
TRBV27,TRBJ2-2,-,-,CASSFLSTNTGELFF,TGTGCCAGCAGTTTTCTCTCCACCAACACCGGGGAGCTGTTTTTT
TRBV5-1,TRBJ1-1,-,-,CASKQFANTEAFF,TGCGCCAGCAAGCAGTTCGCGAACACTGAAGCTTTCTTT
TRBV7-2,TRBJ1-4,-,-,CASSLPQWTNEKLFF,TGTGCCAGCAGCTTACCCCAGTGGACTAATGAAAAACTGTTTTTT
TRBV7-2,TRBJ2-1,-,-,CASSFSISGAAYNEQFF,TGTGCCAGCAGCTTTAGTATTTCAGGGGCGGCCTACAATGAGCAGTTCTTC
TRBV4-1,TRBJ1-2,-,-,CASSQASSNNYGYTF,TGCGCCAGCAGCCAAGCCTCGTCAAATAACTATGGCTACACCTTC
TRBV18,TRBJ1-1,-,TRBD1,CASSAGTGGWNTEAFF,TGTGCCAGCTCAGCCGGGACAGGGGGCTGGAACACTGAAGCTTTCTTT
TRBV15,TRBJ2-5,-,TRBD2,CATSDTWTSGKQETQYF,TGTGCCACCAGCGATACCTGGACTAGCGGGAAACAAGAGACCCAGTACTTC
TRBV28,TRBJ2-4,-,-,CASSVQGSIAKNIQYF,TGTGCCAGCAGTGTCCAGGGTAGCATAGCCAAAAACATTCAGTACTTC
TRBV6-6,TRBJ2-5,-,TRBD1,CASSDRGKTETQYF,TGTGCCAGCAGCGACAGGGGAAAAACAGAGACCCAGTACTTC
TRBV7-9,TRBJ1-1,few,-,CASSSQGIRSTEAFF,TGTGCCAGCAGCTCACAAGGGATACGGTCTACTGAAGCTTTCTTT
TRBV28,TRBJ1-3,-,-,CASARGQTSSSAGTIYF,TGTGCCAGCGCTCGAGGACAGACCTCCTCGAGTGCTGGCACCATATATTTT
TRBV11-2,TRBJ2-7,-,-,CASSLGAGYYEQYF,TGTGCCAGCAGCTTAGGTGCAGGGTACTACGAGCAGTACTTC
TRBV28,TRBJ2-7,-,-,CASSSANYEQYF,TGTGCCAGCAGTTCAGCTAACTACGAGCAGTACTTC
TRBV7-3,TRBJ2-6,-,TRBD1,CASSHGTGGSYGGANVLTF,TGTGCCAGCAGCCACGGGACAGGGGGAAGTTATGGTGGGGCCAACGTCCTGACTTTC
TRBV11-3,TRBJ2-2,-,-,CASSLGRGQPGELFF,TGTGCCAGCAGCTTAGGGCGGGGGCAGCCCGGGGAGCTGTTTTTT
TRBV5-1,TRBJ2-2,-,TRBD2,CASSLGAREVTGELFF,TGCGCCAGCAGCTTGGGAGCGCGGGAGGTAACCGGGGAGCTGTTTTTT
TRBV6-5,TRBJ1-1,-,-,CASSYRRGRVAFF,TGTGCCAGCAGTTACCGCCGGGGGCGGGTAGCTTTCTTT
TRBV5-1,TRBJ2-7,once,TRBD2,CASSAGLAGPYEQYF,TGCGCCAGCAGCGCCGGACTAGCGGGACCCTACGAGCAGTACTTC
TRBV30,TRBJ2-1,-,-,CAWSVRHEQFF,TGTGCCTGGAGTGTACGCCATGAGCAGTTCTTC
TRBV28,TRBJ2-7,-,-,CASGTGTRSSYEQYF,TGTGCCAGCGGTACGGGGACGAGGAGCTCCTACGAGCAGTACTTC
TRBV7-9,TRBJ1-1,-,TRBD1,CASSIRDSEAFF,TGTGCCAGCAGCATCCGGGACAGTGAAGCTTTCTTT
TRBV30,TRBJ1-1,once,-,CAWSGGKGNTEAFF,TGTGCCTGGAGTGGGGGAAAGGGGAACACTGAAGCTTTCTTT
TRBV30,TRBJ2-1,-,-,CAWSDSLEQFF,TGTGCCTGGAGTGACAGCCTTGAGCAGTTCTTC
TRBV6-5,TRBJ2-3,-,-,CASSRSGRTDTQYF,TGTGCCAGCAGCCGGTCGGGCCGCACAGATACGCAGTATTTT
TRBV25-1,TRBJ2-5,-,-,CASSEYGRETQYF,TGTGCCAGCAGTGAATATGGCAGAGAGACCCAGTACTTC
TRBV28,TRBJ2-1,-,-,CASTPGPSYNEQFF,TGTGCCAGCACCCCGGGACCCTCCTACAATGAGCAGTTCTTC
TRBV5-1,TRBJ2-2,-,TRBD2,CASSGGLAGSATGELFF,TGCGCCAGCAGCGGTGGGCTAGCGGGATCGGCCACCGGGGAGCTGTTTTTT
TRBV9,TRBJ2-7,-,-,CASSVGGGGSYEQYF,TGTGCCAGCAGCGTAGGTGGGGGTGGCAGCTACGAGCAGTACTTC
TRBV1,TRBJ2-5,once,-,CTSRGRGQETQYF,TGCACCAGCAGGGGTCGGGGACAAGAGACCCAGTACTTC
TRBV9,TRBJ2-5,-,TRBD1,CASSTGDWGRPQETQYF,TGTGCCAGCAGCACAGGGGATTGGGGACGACCCCAAGAGACCCAGTACTTC
TRBV5-4,TRBJ1-1,-,-,CASSWRAGGGNTEAFF,TGTGCCAGCAGCTGGAGGGCGGGGGGAGGTAACACTGAAGCTTTCTTT